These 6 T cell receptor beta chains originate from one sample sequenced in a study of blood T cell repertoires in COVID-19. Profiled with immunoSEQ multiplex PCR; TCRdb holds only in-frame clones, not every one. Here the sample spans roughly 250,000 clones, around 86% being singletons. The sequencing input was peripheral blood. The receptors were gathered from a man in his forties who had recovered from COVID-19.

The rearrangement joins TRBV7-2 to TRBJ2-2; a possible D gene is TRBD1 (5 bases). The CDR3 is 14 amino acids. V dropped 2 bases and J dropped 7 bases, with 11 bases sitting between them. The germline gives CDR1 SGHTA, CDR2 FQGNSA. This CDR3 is CASSLLLTGGELFF. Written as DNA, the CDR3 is TGTGCCAGCAGCTTACTTCTTACAGGCGGGGAGCTGTTTTTT.

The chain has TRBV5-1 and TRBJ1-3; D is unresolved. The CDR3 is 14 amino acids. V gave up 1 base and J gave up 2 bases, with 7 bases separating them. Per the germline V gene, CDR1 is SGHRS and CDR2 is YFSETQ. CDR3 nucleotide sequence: TGCGCCAGCAGCTTGTCCCCAACTGGAAACACCATATATTTT. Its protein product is CASSLSPTGNTIYF.

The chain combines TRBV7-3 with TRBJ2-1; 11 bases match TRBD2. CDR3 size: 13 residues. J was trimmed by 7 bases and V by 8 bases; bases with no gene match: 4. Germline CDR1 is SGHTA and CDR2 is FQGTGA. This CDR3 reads CASASSGGNEQFF. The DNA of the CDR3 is TGTGCCAGCGCGTCTAGCGGGGGGAATGAGCAGTTCTTC. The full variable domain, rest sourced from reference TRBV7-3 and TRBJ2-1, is GAGVSQTPSNKVTEKGKYVELRCDPISGHTALYWYRQSLGQGPEFLIYFQGTGAADDSGLPNDRFFAVRPEGSVSTLKIQRTERGDSAVYLCASASSGGNEQFFGPGTRLTVL.

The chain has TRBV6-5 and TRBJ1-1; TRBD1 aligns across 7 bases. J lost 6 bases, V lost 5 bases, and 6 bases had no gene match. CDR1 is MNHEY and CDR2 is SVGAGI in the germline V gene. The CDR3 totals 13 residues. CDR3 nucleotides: TGTGCCAGCAGTAAACAGGGGCGCCCTGAAGCTTTCTTT. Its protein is CASSKQGRPEAFF.

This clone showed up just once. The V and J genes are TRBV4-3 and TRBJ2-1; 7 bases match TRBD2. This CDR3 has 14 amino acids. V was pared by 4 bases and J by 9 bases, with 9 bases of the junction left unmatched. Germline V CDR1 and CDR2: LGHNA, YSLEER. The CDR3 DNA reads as TGCGCCAGCAGCCCGGGACTACCCTCTGTTGAGCAGTTCTTC. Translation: CASSPGLPSVEQFF.

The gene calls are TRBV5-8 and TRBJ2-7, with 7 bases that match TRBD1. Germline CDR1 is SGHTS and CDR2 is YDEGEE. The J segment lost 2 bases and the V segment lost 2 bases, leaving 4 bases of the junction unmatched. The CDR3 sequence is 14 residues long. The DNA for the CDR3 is TGTGCCAGCAGCTTCGGACAGGCTACCTACGAGCAGTACTTC. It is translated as CASSFGQATYEQYF.